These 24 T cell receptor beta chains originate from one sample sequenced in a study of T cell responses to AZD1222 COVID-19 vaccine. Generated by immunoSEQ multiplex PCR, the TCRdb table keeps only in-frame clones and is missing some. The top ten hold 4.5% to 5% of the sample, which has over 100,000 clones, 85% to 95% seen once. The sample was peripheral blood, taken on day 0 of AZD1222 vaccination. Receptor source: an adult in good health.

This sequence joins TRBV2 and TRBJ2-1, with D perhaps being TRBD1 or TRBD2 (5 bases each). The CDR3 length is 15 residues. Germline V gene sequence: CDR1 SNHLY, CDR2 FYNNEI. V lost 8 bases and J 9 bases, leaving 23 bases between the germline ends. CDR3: CASGRGSGRVGEQFF. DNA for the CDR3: TGTGCCAGCGGACGGGGCTCTGGGCGGGTAGGTGAGCAGTTCTTC.

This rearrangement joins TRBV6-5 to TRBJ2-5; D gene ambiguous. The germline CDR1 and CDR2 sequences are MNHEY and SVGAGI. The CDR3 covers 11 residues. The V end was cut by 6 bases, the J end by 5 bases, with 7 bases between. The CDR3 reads CASRNLETQYF. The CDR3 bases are TGTGCCAGCAGGAACCTCGAGACCCAGTACTTC.

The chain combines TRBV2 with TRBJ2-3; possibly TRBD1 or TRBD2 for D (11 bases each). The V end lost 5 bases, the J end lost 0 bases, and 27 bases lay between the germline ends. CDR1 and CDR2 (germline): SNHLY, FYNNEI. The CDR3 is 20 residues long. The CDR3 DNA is TGTGCCAGCAGTATCCGGGACAGGGGGGGACTAGCGGCCAGCACAGATACGCAGTATTTT. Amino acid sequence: CASSIRDRGGLAASTDTQYF.

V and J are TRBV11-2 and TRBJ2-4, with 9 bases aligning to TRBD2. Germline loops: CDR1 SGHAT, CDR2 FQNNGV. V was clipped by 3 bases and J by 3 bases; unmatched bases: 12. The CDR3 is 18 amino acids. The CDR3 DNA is TGTGCCAGCAGCTTTATACGGCGGGAGGGCCGAGGCAAAAACATTCAGTACTTC. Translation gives CASSFIRREGRGKNIQYF.

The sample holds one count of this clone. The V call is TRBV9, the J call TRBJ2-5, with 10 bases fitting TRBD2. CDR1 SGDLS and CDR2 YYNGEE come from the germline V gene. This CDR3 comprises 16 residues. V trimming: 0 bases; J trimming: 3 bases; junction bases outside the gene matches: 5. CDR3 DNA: TGTGCCAGCAGCGTAGCATTAGCGGGAGGTGAAGAGACCCAGTACTTC. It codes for CASSVALAGGEETQYF.

The CDR3 nucleotides read TGTGCCAGCAGTCCCCAGGGGGCATTGGCTACCACCTTC. Protein sequence: CASSPQGALATTF. V and J are TRBV2 and TRBJ1-2; 8 nucleotides agree with TRBD1. CDR3 length: 13 residues. J was trimmed by 13 bases and V by 5 bases; bases with no gene match: 12. The V gene's germline CDR1 is SNHLY and CDR2 FYNNEI.

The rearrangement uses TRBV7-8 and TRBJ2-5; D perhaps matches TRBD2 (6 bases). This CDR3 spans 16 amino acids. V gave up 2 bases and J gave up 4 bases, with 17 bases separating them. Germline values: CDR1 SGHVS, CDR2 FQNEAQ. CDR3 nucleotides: TGTGCCAGCAGCTTAAGGGGCGGGGCGGGCGGAGAGACCCAGTACTTC. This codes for CASSLRGGAGGETQYF.

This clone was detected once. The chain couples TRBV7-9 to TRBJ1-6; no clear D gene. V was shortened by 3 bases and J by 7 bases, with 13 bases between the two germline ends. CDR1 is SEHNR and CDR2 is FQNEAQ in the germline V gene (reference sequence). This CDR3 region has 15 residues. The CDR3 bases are TGTGCCAGCAGCTTCGGCGGCATGGACAATTCACCCCTCCACTTT. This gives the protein CASSFGGMDNSPLHF.

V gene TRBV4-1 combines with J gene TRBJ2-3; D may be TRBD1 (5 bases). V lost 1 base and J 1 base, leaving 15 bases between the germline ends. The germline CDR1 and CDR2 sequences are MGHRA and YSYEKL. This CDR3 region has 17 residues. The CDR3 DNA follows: TGCGCCAGCAGCCAAGGAAGGGGTGCGAAAGGCACAGATACGCAGTATTTT. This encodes CASSQGRGAKGTDTQYF.

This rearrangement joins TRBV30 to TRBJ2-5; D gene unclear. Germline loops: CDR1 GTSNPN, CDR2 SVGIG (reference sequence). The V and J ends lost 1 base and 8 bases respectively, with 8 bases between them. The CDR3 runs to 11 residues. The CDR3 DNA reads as TGTGCCTGGAGTGGTGTCTCCACCCAGTACTTC. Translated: CAWSGVSTQYF.

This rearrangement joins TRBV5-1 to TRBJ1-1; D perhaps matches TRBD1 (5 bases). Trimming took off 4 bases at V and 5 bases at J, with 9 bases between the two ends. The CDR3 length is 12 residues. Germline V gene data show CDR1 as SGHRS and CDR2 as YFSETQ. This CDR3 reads CASSMRGTEAFF. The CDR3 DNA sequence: TGCGCCAGCAGCATGAGGGGTACTGAAGCTTTCTTT. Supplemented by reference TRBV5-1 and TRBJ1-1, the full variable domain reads KAGVTQTPRYLIKTRGQQVTLSCSPISGHRSVSWYQQTPGQGLQFLFEYFSETQRNKGNFPGRFSGRQFSNSRSEMNVSTLELGDSALYLCASSMRGTEAFFGQGTRLTVV.

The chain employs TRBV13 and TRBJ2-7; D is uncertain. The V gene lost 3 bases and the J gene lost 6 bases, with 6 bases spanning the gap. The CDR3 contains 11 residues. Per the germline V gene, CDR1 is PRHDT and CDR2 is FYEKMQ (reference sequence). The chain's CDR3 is CASSFLGEQYF. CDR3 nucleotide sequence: TGTGCCAGCAGCTTCTTAGGCGAGCAGTACTTC.

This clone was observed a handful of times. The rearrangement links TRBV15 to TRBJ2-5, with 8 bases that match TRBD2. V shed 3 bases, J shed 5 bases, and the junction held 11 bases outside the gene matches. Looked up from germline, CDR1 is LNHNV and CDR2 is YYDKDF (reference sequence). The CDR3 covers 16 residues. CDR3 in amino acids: CATSRLSGLGAETQYF. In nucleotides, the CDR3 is TGTGCCACCAGCAGGCTATCGGGACTAGGTGCTGAGACCCAGTACTTC. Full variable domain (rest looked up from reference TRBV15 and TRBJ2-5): DAMVIQNPRYQVTQFGKPVTLSCSQTLNHNVMYWYQQKSSQAPKLLFHYYDKDFNNEADTPDNFQSRRPNTSFCFLDIRSPGLGDTAMYLCATSRLSGLGAETQYFGPGTRLLVL.

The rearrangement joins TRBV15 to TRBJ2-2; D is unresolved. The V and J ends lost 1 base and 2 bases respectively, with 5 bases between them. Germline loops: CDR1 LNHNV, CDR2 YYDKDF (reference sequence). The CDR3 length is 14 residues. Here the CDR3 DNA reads TGTGCCACCAGCAGAGGGGGAAACACCGGGGAGCTGTTTTTT. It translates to CATSRGGNTGELFF.

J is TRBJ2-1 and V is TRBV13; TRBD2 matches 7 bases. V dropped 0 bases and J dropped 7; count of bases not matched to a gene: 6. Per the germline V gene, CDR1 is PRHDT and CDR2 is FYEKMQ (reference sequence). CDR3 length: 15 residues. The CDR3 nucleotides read TGTGCCAGCAGCTTAGGGCGCGGGAGATCGAATGAGCAGTTCTTC. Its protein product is CASSLGRGRSNEQFF.

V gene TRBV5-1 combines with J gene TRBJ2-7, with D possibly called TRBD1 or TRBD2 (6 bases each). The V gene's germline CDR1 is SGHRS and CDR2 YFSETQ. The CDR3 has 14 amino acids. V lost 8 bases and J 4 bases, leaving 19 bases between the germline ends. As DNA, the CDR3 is TGCGCCAGTCGAAGGGGGGACGGGTATTACGAGCAGTACTTC. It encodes CASRRGDGYYEQYF.

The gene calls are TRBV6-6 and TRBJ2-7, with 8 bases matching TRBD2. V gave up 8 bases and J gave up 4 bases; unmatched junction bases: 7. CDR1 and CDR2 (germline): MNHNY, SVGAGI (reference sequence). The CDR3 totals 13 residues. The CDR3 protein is CASGAGEAYEQYF. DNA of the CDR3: TGTGCCAGCGGAGCGGGAGAGGCTTACGAGCAGTACTTC.

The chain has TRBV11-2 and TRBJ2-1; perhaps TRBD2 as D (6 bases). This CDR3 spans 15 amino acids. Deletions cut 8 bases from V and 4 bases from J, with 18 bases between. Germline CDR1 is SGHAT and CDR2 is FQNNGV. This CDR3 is CASATLAARYNEQFF. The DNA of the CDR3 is TGTGCCAGCGCGACACTAGCAGCTCGGTACAATGAGCAGTTCTTC. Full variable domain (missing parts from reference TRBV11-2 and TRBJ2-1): EAGVAQSPRYKIIEKRQSVAFWCNPISGHATLYWYQQILGQGPKLLIQFQNNGVVDDSQLPKDRFSAERLKGVDSTLKIQPAKLEDSAVYLCASATLAARYNEQFFGPGTRLTVL.

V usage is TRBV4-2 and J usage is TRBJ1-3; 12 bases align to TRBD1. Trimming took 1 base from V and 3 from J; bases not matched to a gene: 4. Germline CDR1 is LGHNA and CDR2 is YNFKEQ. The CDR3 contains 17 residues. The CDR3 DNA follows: TGTGCCAGCAGCCAAGGGGGGGACAGGGGGCTTGGAAACACCATATATTTT. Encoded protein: CASSQGGDRGLGNTIYF.

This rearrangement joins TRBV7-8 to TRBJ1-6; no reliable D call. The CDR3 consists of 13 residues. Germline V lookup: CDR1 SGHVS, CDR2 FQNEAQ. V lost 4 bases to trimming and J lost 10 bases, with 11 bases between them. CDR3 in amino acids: CASSSSGRSPLHF. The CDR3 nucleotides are TGTGCCAGCAGCTCCAGCGGGCGGTCACCCCTCCACTTT.

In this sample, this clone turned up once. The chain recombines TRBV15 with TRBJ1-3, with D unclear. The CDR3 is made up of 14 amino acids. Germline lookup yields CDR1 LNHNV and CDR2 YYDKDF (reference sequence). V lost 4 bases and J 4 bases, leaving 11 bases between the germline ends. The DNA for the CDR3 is TGTGCCACCAGCATCAACAGCCTGGGAAACACCATATATTTT. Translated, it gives CATSINSLGNTIYF. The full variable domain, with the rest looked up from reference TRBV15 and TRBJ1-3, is DAMVIQNPRYQVTQFGKPVTLSCSQTLNHNVMYWYQQKSSQAPKLLFHYYDKDFNNEADTPDNFQSRRPNTSFCFLDIRSPGLGDTAMYLCATSINSLGNTIYFGEGSWLTVV.

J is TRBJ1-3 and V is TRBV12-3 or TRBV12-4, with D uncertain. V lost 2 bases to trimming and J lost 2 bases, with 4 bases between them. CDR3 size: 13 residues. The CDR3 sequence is CASSLRTGNTIYF. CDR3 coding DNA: TGTGCCAGCAGTTTAAGAACTGGAAACACCATATATTTT.

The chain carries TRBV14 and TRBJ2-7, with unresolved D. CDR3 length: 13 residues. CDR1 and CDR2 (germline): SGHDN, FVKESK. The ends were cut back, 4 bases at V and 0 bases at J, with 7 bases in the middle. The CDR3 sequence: CASSPVSSYEQYF. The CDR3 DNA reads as TGTGCCAGCAGCCCGGTATCCTCCTACGAGCAGTACTTC.

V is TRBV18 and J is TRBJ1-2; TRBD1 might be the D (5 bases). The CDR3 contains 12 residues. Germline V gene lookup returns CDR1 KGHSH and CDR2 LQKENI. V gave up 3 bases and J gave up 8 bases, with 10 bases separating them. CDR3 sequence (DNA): TGTGCCAGCTCACCGCCAGGGCTGGGCTACACCTTC. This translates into CASSPPGLGYTF.